The 7 T cell receptor beta chains given below trace back to one sample, sequenced in a study of shared clonotypes between healthy human individuals. The naive CD8 population came from CD45RO-negative cells selected for CCR7, without terminally differentiated effector memory CD45RA+ cells. Generated by immunoSEQ multiplex PCR, the TCRdb table keeps only in-frame clones and is missing some. The top ten hold roughly 0.1% of the sample, which has about 600,000 clones, 95% seen once. Specimen: naive CD8+ T cells sorted from blood. These receptors were obtained from a woman under 40 in good health.

The rearrangement links TRBV7-9 to TRBJ2-3; no definite D call. The germline V and J ends were trimmed by 5 bases and 3 bases, with 15 bases remaining between them. The CDR3 is 15 amino acids. CDR1 and CDR2 from the germline V gene are SEHNR and FQNEAQ (reference sequence). The CDR3 DNA follows: TGTGCCAGCAGCCCCCCAGCTGGAAGAACAGATACGCAGTATTTT. This gives the protein CASSPPAGRTDTQYF.

This rearrangement joins TRBV7-9 to TRBJ1-1, with 7 bases matching TRBD1. The length of the CDR3 is 15 residues. Germline values: CDR1 SEHNR, CDR2 FQNEAQ (reference sequence). The V and J ends lost 5 bases and 0 bases, in that order; junction bases with no gene match: 6. CDR3: CASSRPQGMNTEAFF. The CDR3 nucleotides read TGTGCCAGCAGCCGTCCACAGGGGATGAACACTGAAGCTTTCTTT.

The chain combines TRBV13 with TRBJ2-4; possibly TRBD1 for D (6 bases). The CDR3 totals 14 residues. The germline V gene encodes CDR1 PRHDT and CDR2 FYEKMQ (reference sequence). With 5 bases removed from V and 5 bases from J, the gap between germline ends came to 13 bases. The CDR3 is CASSIQGGENIQYF. In DNA form, the CDR3 reads TGTGCCAGCAGCATACAGGGTGGGGAAAACATTCAGTACTTC.

J is TRBJ1-4 and V is TRBV5-1; D is uncertain. V was trimmed by 0 bases and J by 8 bases, leaving 11 bases between them. This CDR3 spans 14 amino acids. Germline CDR1 SGHRS, CDR2 YFSETQ. In DNA, the CDR3 is TGCGCCAGCAGCTTGGCCGGGGTTGGAGAAAAACTGTTTTTT. Translation: CASSLAGVGEKLFF. The whole variable domain, filled in from reference TRBV5-1 and TRBJ1-4, reads KAGVTQTPRYLIKTRGQQVTLSCSPISGHRSVSWYQQTPGQGLQFLFEYFSETQRNKGNFPGRFSGRQFSNSRSEMNVSTLELGDSALYLCASSLAGVGEKLFFGSGTQLSVL.

This clone occurred once. Other DNA sequences in this sample translate to the same CDR3. The rearrangement joins TRBV11-2 to TRBJ2-5; 7 bases are shared with TRBD2. The CDR3 sequence is 12 residues long. Germline V gene data show CDR1 as SGHAT and CDR2 as FQNNGV. V lost 3 bases, J lost 5 bases, and 0 bases stayed unmatched. In nucleotides, the CDR3 is TGTGCCAGCAGCTTCGGGGGGGAGACCCAGTACTTC. It specifies CASSFGGETQYF.

The chain couples TRBV4-1 to TRBJ1-1; D is unresolved. The V and J ends lost 4 bases and 0 bases respectively, with 15 bases between them. The germline CDR1 and CDR2 sequences are MGHRA and YSYEKL. The CDR3 covers 16 residues. The chain's CDR3 is CASSLVLDRVNTEAFF. CDR3 bases: TGCGCCAGCAGCCTAGTCCTAGACCGAGTGAACACTGAAGCTTTCTTT.

The chain is built from TRBV19 and TRBJ2-5, with a tentative D call TRBD1 (5 bases). The CDR3 is made up of 15 amino acids. V dropped 4 bases and J dropped 5 bases, with 17 bases sitting between them. Germline CDR1 reads LNHDA; CDR2 reads SQIVND (reference sequence). In DNA form, the CDR3 reads TGTGCCAGTAGTAGCCAGACAGTCGAAGGGGAGACCCAGTACTTC. It is translated as CASSSQTVEGETQYF.